The next 21 T cell receptor beta chains were all read from a single sample in a study of shared T cell receptors in the human thymus. Libraries were prepared by immunoSEQ multiplex PCR; TCRdb keeps only in-frame clonotypes and omits some of them. The sample has 550,000 to 800,000 clones, approximately 83% seen once; the top ten hold roughly 0.01%. These data were also reused for a study on human thymus T cells.

Sequenced: thymocytes. These receptors all come from a girl less than two years old with a congenital heart defect.

V and J are TRBV19 and TRBJ1-5; no clear D. The CDR3 runs 14 residues. The V gene lost 7 bases and the J gene lost 0 bases, with 10 bases spanning the gap. The germline CDR1 and CDR2 sequences are LNHDA and SQIVND (reference sequence). The CDR3, as DNA: TGTGCCAGTACCGATGGGCATAGCAATCAGCCCCAGCATTTT. Amino acid sequence: CASTDGHSNQPQHF.

The chain has TRBV18 and TRBJ1-3; D gene ambiguous. In germline, CDR1 is KGHSH, CDR2 LQKENI. The CDR3 consists of 15 residues. V lost 4 bases, J lost 2 bases, and 12 bases lay in between. In nucleotides, the CDR3 is TGTGCCAGCTCACGCGCAGAGGTTACTGGAAACACCATATATTTT. Translation: CASSRAEVTGNTIYF.

Notes on this clone: One end of the junction is discordant with germline, which a read error may explain. The genes are TRBV7-7 and TRBJ2-5; D perhaps matches TRBD1 (6 bases). Looked up from germline, CDR1 is SSHAT and CDR2 is FNYEAQ (reference sequence). The CDR3 spans 16 residues. The CDR3 coding sequence is TGTGCTAGCAGCTCGGACAGAGAAATTAACCAAGAGACCCAGTACTTC. Encoded protein: CASSSDREINQETQYF.

CDR3 nucleotides: TGTGCCAGCAGTGTTCGCCATCAGAATCGCCCCCAGCATTTT. It yields the protein CASSVRHQNRPQHF. The V and J genes are TRBV2 and TRBJ1-5; D not certain. The CDR3 covers 14 residues. Germline V gene data show CDR1 as SNHLY and CDR2 as FYNNEI. Trimming cost V 4 bases and J 10 bases, with 17 bases left between them.

The chain uses TRBV28 and TRBJ2-5, with D maybe TRBD1 (6 bases). V was clipped by 7 bases and J by 7 bases, with 22 bases between them. This CDR3 region has 15 residues. The germline V gene has CDR1 MDHEN and CDR2 SYDVKM. Here the CDR3 reads CASNIPRGLGGTQYF. CDR3 bases: TGTGCCAGCAACATCCCTAGGGGCTTAGGGGGGACCCAGTACTTC.

The J gene is TRBJ1-2, the V gene TRBV2; TRBD1 matches 9 bases. Per germline, CDR1 SNHLY and CDR2 FYNNEI. V was pared by 6 bases and J by 8 bases, with 7 bases of the junction left unmatched. The CDR3 is made up of 13 amino acids. The CDR3 reads CASRPTGGRGYTF. CDR3 nucleotides: TGTGCCAGCAGACCCACAGGGGGCAGGGGCTACACCTTC.

The gene calls are TRBV9 and TRBJ2-4; D call uncertain. CDR3 length: 16 residues. Trimming left V 0 bases short and J 4 bases short, with 14 bases between. Germline V CDR1 and CDR2: SGDLS, YYNGEE. The CDR3 nucleotides read TGTGCCAGCAGCGTAGGAGGTTCGGGTGGTAAAAACATTCAGTACTTC. This translates into CASSVGGSGGKNIQYF.

The V gene is TRBV29-1, the J gene TRBJ1-1; TRBD1 aligns across 8 bases. CDR1 SQVTM and CDR2 ANQGSEA come from the germline V gene. The CDR3 is 15 residues long. V dropped 4 bases and J dropped 5; count of bases not matched to a gene: 12. CDR3 nucleotide sequence: TGCAGCGTTGTCCCAGTAACAGGGGGTTCGACTGAAGCTTTCTTT. This encodes CSVVPVTGGSTEAFF.

This chain connects TRBV6-5 to TRBJ2-2; weak D call: TRBD1 (5 bases). Germline CDR1 MNHEY, CDR2 SVGAGI. This CDR3 is 15 amino acids long. V was pared by 6 bases and J by 7 bases, with 18 bases between. Here the CDR3 DNA reads TGTGCCAGCAGGAAGGACACCCCGTGGGACGGGGAGCTGTTTTTT. Protein product: CASRKDTPWDGELFF.

This chain connects TRBV14 to TRBJ1-1; a possible D gene is TRBD1 (5 bases). V was shortened by 0 bases and J by 1 base, with 18 bases between the two germline ends. The CDR3 loop spans 18 amino acids. Germline V gene lookup returns CDR1 SGHDN and CDR2 FVKESK. The CDR3 sequence: CASSQDILGWGGNTEAFF. DNA of the CDR3: TGTGCCAGCAGCCAAGATATACTCGGGTGGGGCGGGAACACTGAAGCTTTCTTT. The full variable domain, its missing parts supplied by reference TRBV14 and TRBJ1-1, is EAGVTQFPSHSVIEKGQTVTLRCDPISGHDNLYWYRRVMGKEIKFLLHFVKESKQDESGMPNNRFLAERTGGTYSTLKVQPAELEDSGVYFCASSQDILGWGGNTEAFFGQGTRLTVV.

V usage is TRBV20-1 and J usage is TRBJ1-1, with 7 bases fitting TRBD1. The CDR3 consists of 11 residues. Germline V gene sequence: CDR1 DFQATT, CDR2 SNEGSKA (reference sequence). J was trimmed by 5 bases and V by 4 bases; bases with no gene match: 1. The CDR3 protein is CSAKGQTEAFF. CDR3 bases: TGCAGTGCTAAGGGACAGACTGAAGCTTTCTTT.

The genes are TRBV28 and TRBJ1-1, with 7 nucleotides matching TRBD1. The V segment lost 6 bases and the J segment 1 base; nucleotides outside the gene matches: 20. This CDR3 is 19 amino acids long. CDR1 and CDR2 from the germline V gene are MDHEN and SYDVKM. The DNA for the CDR3 is TGTGCCAGCAGAAACGTCCAGGGGGTATGGAACTTGAGGAACACTGAAGCTTTCTTT. The encoded protein is CASRNVQGVWNLRNTEAFF.

V and J are TRBV28 and TRBJ1-6; no clear D gene. Germline CDR1 reads MDHEN; CDR2 reads SYDVKM. The CDR3 is 18 residues long. Trimming pared 3 bases from V and 1 base from J, leaving 16 bases between. The CDR3 DNA sequence: TGTGCCAGCAGTTTTTTTCGAGGTAGACTGTCCTATAATTCACCCCTCCACTTT. It encodes CASSFFRGRLSYNSPLHF.

This chain connects TRBV7-9 to TRBJ2-7; 8 bases fit TRBD1. Per germline, CDR1 SEHNR and CDR2 FQNEAQ (reference sequence). With 5 bases clipped from V and 2 bases from J, the junction kept 8 bases outside the gene matches. CDR3 size: 15 residues. Here the CDR3 reads CASSINQDRAYEQYF. For the CDR3, the DNA is TGTGCCAGCAGCATCAACCAGGACAGGGCCTACGAGCAGTACTTC.

V usage is TRBV7-3 and J usage is TRBJ2-1; D perhaps matches TRBD1 (5 bases). Deletions cut 0 bases from V and 10 bases from J, with 16 bases between. Germline loops: CDR1 SGHTA, CDR2 FQGTGA. The CDR3 is 15 residues long. Written as DNA, the CDR3 is TGTGCCAGCAGCTTAACTGGCAGGGCCGTGGCGGAGCAGTTCTTC. It is translated as CASSLTGRAVAEQFF. Drawing the rest from reference TRBV7-3 and TRBJ2-1, the complete variable domain is GAGVSQTPSNKVTEKGKYVELRCDPISGHTALYWYRQSLGQGPEFLIYFQGTGAADDSGLPNDRFFAVRPEGSVSTLKIQRTERGDSAVYLCASSLTGRAVAEQFFGPGTRLTVL.

This clone appeared once. V usage is TRBV11-2 and J usage is TRBJ2-7; D gene uncertain. Germline CDR1 and CDR2: SGHAT and FQNNGV. This CDR3 is 14 amino acids long. Trimming pared 5 bases from V and 4 bases from J, leaving 15 bases between. Written as DNA, the CDR3 is TGTGCCAGCAGCCCCGCAAGCCGAACTTACGAGCAGTACTTC. Translating gives CASSPASRTYEQYF.

The genes are TRBV4-1 and TRBJ2-3; TRBD2 matches at 8 bases. CDR1 and CDR2 from the germline V gene are MGHRA and YSYEKL. The length of the CDR3 is 18 residues. J was trimmed by 0 bases and V by 0 bases; bases with no gene match: 8. The DNA of the CDR3 is TGCGCCAGCAGCCAAGATCTGGCGCGGGGGGACAGCACAGATACGCAGTATTTT. It specifies CASSQDLARGDSTDTQYF.

This clone was seen once. This rearrangement joins TRBV27 to TRBJ2-2, with a tentative D call TRBD2 (6 bases). Trimming cost V 2 bases and J 3 bases, with 13 bases left between them. The CDR3 consists of 16 residues. CDR1 and CDR2 from the germline V gene are MNHEY and SMNVEV (reference sequence). CDR3 coding DNA: TGTGCCAGCAGTTTAACCGGGACTCTCTACACCGGGGAGCTGTTTTTT. Amino acids: CASSLTGTLYTGELFF.

This clone has just one count. CDR3 bases: TGCGCCAGCAGCCAAGGGACAGGGGGCTCTCTGGGGGGTAATTCACCCCTCCACTTT. Amino acid sequence: CASSQGTGGSLGGNSPLHF. V and J are TRBV4-1 and TRBJ1-6, with 11 bases that match TRBD1. Losses at the gene ends were 1 base for V and 6 bases for J; bases not matched to a gene: 11. Per germline, CDR1 MGHRA and CDR2 YSYEKL. This CDR3 is built from 19 residues.

The chain links TRBV7-9 to TRBJ1-4; TRBD1 matches at 7 bases. Germline CDR1 reads SEHNR; CDR2 reads FQNEAQ (reference sequence). V trimming: 1 base; J trimming: 8 bases; junction bases outside the gene matches: 10. The CDR3 totals 16 residues. CDR3 in amino acids: CASSLGSGGFGEKLFF. For the CDR3, the DNA is TGTGCCAGCAGCTTAGGATCAGGGGGGTTTGGAGAAAAACTGTTTTTT.

V usage is TRBV6-1 and J usage is TRBJ1-5; D not resolved. The CDR3 is made up of 14 amino acids. Germline-derived CDR1 and CDR2 are MNHNS and SASEGT. The V end lost 3 bases, the J end lost 5 bases, and 11 bases lay between the germline ends. The CDR3 spells CASSEAGTDQPQHF. DNA for the CDR3: TGTGCCAGCAGTGAGGCGGGAACGGATCAGCCCCAGCATTTT.